This TCR beta chain was captured in a study of CD8+ T cells in alopecia areata. Study overall: Those patients who were treated received oral tofacitinib, which was given at 5 to 10 mg twice daily for moderate-to-severe alopecia areata.

Lesional scalp punch biopsies and peripheral blood came from alopecia areata patients. cDNA reverse transcribed from extracted RNA served as the sequencing template. TCRdb's copy holds only in-frame clones and misses some; the assay was immunoSEQ multiplex PCR. The sample contains roughly 59,000 clones, 40% to 50% of which appear only once. This clone was observed a handful of times. Deletions cut 2 bases from V and 1 base from J, with 11 bases between. Germline lookup yields CDR1 SEHNR and CDR2 FQNEAQ (reference sequence). The CDR3 is 15 residues long. V gene TRBV7-9 combines with J gene TRBJ1-1; possibly TRBD1 for D (6 bases). The material sequenced was CD8+ T cells sorted from blood, taken at week 0. This TCR came from a human donor with alopecia areata. For the CDR3, the DNA is TGTGCCAGCAGCTTACAATCAGGGGCGAACACTGAAGCTTTCTTT. It is translated as CASSLQSGANTEAFF.